Here is one T cell receptor (beta chain) with its context. For naive CD8 T cells, sorting used the CD8+CD4-CCR7+CD45RA+ phenotype. This record comes from a study of molecular identifiers for immune sequencing clone quantification. TCRdb re-called the PCR reads through MiXCR, storing one row per CDR3 protein. Of 85,000 to 130,000 distinct CDR3 sequences detected, 36% appear once; the ten largest clones hold 4% to 5%. The specimen sequenced was naive CD8+ T cells from blood, with Jurkat cell RNA spiked in. As for subset: FACS-sorted CD8+CD4-CCR7+CD45RA+ naive T cells. This receptor was identified in a human donor in good health. Some libraries in this study had Jurkat cell RNA spiked in.

The CDR3 is CASSLWGRGQTQYF. The CDR3 DNA sequence: TGTGCCAGCAGCCTATGGGGCAGGGGTCAGACCCAGTACTTC. The chain links TRBV13 to TRBJ2-5; perhaps TRBD1 as D (6 bases). Germline CDR1 and CDR2: PRHDT and FYEKMQ (reference sequence). V lost 5 bases and J 6 bases, leaving 16 bases between the germline ends. This CDR3 contains 14 residues.